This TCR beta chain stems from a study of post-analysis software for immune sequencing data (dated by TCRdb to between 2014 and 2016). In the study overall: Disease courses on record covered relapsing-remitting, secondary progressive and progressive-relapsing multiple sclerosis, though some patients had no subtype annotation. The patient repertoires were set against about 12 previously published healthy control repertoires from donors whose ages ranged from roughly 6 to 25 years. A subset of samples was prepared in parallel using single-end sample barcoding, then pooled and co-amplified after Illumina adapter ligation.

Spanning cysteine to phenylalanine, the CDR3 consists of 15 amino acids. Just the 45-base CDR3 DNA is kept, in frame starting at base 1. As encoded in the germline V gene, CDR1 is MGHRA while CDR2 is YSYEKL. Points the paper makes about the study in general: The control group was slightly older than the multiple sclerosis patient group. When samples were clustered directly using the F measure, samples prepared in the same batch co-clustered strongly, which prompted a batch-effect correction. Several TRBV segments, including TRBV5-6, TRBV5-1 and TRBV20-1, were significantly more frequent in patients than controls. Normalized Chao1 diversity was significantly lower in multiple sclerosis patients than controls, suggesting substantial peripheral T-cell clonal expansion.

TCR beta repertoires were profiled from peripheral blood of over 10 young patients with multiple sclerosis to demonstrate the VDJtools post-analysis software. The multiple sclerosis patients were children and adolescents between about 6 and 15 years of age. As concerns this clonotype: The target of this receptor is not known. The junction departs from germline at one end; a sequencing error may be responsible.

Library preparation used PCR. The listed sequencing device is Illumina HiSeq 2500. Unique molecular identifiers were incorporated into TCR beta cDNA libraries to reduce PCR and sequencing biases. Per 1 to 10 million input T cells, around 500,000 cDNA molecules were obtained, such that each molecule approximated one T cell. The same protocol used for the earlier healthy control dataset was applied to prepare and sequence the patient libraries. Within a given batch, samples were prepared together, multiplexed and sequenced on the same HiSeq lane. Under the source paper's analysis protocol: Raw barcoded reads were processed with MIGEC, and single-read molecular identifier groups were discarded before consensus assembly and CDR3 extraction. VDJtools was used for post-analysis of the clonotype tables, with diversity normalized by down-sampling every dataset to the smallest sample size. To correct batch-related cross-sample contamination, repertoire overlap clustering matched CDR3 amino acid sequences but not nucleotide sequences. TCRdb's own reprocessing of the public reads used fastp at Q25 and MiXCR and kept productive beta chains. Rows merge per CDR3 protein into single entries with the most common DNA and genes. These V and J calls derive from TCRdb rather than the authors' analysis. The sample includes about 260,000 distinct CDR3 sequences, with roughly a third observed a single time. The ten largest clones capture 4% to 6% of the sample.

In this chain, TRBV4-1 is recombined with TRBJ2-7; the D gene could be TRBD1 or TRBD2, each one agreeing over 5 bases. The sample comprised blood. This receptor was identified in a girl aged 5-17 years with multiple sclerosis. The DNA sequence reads TGCGCCGGCAGCCAAGTTAGTGGGGGAACCTACGAGCAGTACTTC. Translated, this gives CAGSQVSGGTYEQYF.